Shown below are 8 T cell receptor beta chains from a single sample sequenced in a study of T-cell reconstitution after alpha-beta-depleted transplantation in children. Unique molecular identifiers were built into the TCRbeta library. A single record per CDR3 protein comes from TCRdb applying MiXCR to the PCR reads. The sample lists fewer than 550,000 distinct CDR3 sequences, about a tenth occurring once. The sequencing used PBMCs from the stem cell graft donor, collected from the stem cell graft. These receptors came from a human donor who donated a stem cell graft to a child with acute myeloid leukemia.

With regard to this clonotype: At one of its ends the junction is not consistent with the germline gene, which may arise from a read error. V is TRBV20-1 and J is TRBJ2-1; TRBD2 matches 8 bases. Germline CDR1 reads DFQATT; CDR2 reads SNEGSKA (reference sequence). The CDR3 totals 16 residues. Here the CDR3 reads CCATALAGKSLNEQFF. The CDR3 coding sequence is TGCTGTGCTACCGCCTTAGCGGGGAAGAGTTTGAATGAGCAGTTCTTC.

The V call is TRBV5-5, the J call TRBJ2-2; 7 nucleotides line up with TRBD1. The CDR3 has 16 amino acids. The trim removed 2 bases at V and 0 bases at J, leaving 4 bases unmatched. The germline V gene has CDR1 SGHKS and CDR2 YYEKEE (reference sequence). The chain's CDR3 is CASSLSGTANTGELFF. CDR3 sequence (DNA): TGTGCCAGCAGCTTATCCGGGACAGCGAACACCGGGGAGCTGTTTTTT.

This clonotype was counted ten times or more. V usage is TRBV20-1 and J usage is TRBJ2-4, with D perhaps TRBD2 (7 bases). This CDR3 is built from 17 residues. CDR1 is DFQATT and CDR2 is SNEGSKA in the germline V gene (reference sequence). Trimming removed 1 base from V and 2 bases from J, with 18 bases in between. In DNA form, the CDR3 reads TGCAGTGCTAGAGCGGGGGGCCTAGAGGTTACCAAAAACATTCAGTACTTC. As protein: CSARAGGLEVTKNIQYF.

This clonotype was seen only a few times. The chain combines TRBV7-2 with TRBJ2-7; no definite D call. In germline, CDR1 is SGHTA, CDR2 FQGNSA. Trimming shortened V by 3 bases and J by 6 bases, and 9 bases separated the two germline ends. There are 12 residues in the CDR3. CDR3: CASSFLGLEQYF. The DNA for the CDR3 is TGTGCCAGCAGCTTTTTAGGTCTCGAGCAGTACTTC. Variable domain in full (rest from reference TRBV7-2 and TRBJ2-7): GAGVSQSPSNKVTEKGKDVELRCDPISGHTALYWYRQSLGQGLEFLIYFQGNSAPDKSGLPSDRFSAERTGGSVSTLTIQRTQQEDSAVYLCASSFLGLEQYFGPGTRLTVT.

In its sample, this clonotype was seen many times. The chain couples TRBV29-1 to TRBJ2-4; D call uncertain. Germline V gives CDR1 SQVTM, CDR2 ANQGSEA. With 4 bases removed from V and 8 bases from J, the gap between germline ends came to 9 bases. The CDR3 is 11 residues long. CDR3 in DNA: TGCAGCGTTGTTGGCGAGCACATTCAGTACTTC. Translated: CSVVGEHIQYF.

The J gene is TRBJ1-2, the V gene TRBV6-1; D remains unclear. There are 12 residues in the CDR3. Germline-derived CDR1 and CDR2 are MNHNS and SASEGT. Deletions cut 6 bases from V and 4 bases from J, with 9 bases between. In DNA, the CDR3 is TGTGCCAGCAGCTCCAGGACCTATGGCTACACCTTC. Protein: CASSSRTYGYTF.

This clonotype was detected ten times or more. The J gene is TRBJ2-3, the V gene TRBV29-1; 7 bases agree with TRBD2. CDR3 length: 14 residues. CDR1 is SQVTM and CDR2 is ANQGSEA in the germline V gene. The V gene end was trimmed by 6 bases and the J gene end by 7 bases; junction bases not matched to a gene: 13. DNA of the CDR3: TGCAGCGTGGCCCGGCGGGGGTATGTGAATACGCAGTATTTT. The encoded protein is CSVARRGYVNTQYF.

The table lists this clonotype with a few counts. The V call is TRBV10-3, the J call TRBJ1-4; 10 bases map to TRBD1. The CDR3 runs to 12 residues. Germline V gene lookup returns CDR1 ENHRY and CDR2 SYGVKD. V shed 5 bases, J shed 12 bases, and the junction held 3 bases outside the gene matches. In nucleotides, the CDR3 is TGTGCCATCAGTCTGGACAGGGGGGAACTGTTTTTT. Amino acid sequence: CAISLDRGELFF.